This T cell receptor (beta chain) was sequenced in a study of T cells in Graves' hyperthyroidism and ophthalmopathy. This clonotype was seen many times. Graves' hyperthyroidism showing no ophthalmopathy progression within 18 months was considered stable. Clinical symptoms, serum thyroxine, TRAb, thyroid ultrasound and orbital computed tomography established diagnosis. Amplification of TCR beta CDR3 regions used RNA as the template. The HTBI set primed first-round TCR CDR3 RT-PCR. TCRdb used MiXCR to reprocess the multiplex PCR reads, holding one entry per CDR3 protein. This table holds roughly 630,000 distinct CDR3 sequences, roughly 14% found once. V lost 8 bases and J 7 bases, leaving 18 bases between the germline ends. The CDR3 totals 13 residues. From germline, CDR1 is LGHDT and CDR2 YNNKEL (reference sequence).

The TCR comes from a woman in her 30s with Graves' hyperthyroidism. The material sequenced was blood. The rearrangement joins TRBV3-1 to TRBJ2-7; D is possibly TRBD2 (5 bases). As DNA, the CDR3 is TGTGCCAGCGGAAGGCGAGAAAGGAGGGAGCAGTACTTC. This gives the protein CASGRRERREQYF.